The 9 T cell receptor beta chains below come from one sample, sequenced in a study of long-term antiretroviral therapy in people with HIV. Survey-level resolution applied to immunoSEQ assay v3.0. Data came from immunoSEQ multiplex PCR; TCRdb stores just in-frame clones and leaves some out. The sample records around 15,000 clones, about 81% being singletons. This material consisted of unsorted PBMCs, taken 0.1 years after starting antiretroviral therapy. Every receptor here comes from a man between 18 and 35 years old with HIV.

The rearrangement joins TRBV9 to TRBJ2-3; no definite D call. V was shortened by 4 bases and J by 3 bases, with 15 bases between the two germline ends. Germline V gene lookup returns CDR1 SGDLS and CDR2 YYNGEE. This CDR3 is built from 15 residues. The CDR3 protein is CASSRSPGSTDTQYF. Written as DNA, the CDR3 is TGTGCCAGCAGCCGATCGCCAGGAAGTACAGATACGCAGTATTTT. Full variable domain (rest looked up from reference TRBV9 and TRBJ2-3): DSGVTQTPKHLITATGQRVTLRCSPRSGDLSVYWYQQSLDQGLQFLIQYYNGEERAKGNILERFSAQQFPDLHSELNLSSLELGDSALYFCASSRSPGSTDTQYFGPGTRLTVL.

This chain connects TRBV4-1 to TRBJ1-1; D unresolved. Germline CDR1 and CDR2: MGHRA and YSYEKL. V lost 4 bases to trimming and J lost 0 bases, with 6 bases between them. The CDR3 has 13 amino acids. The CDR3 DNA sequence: TGCGCCAGCAGCCTTGAGCTGAACACTGAAGCTTTCTTT. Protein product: CASSLELNTEAFF.

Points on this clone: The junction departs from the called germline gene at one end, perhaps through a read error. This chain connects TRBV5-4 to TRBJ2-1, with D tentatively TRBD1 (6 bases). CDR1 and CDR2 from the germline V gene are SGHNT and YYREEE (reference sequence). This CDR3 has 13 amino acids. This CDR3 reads CASRLDSHNEQFF. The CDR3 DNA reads TGTGCCAGCAGATTGGACAGCCACAATGAGCAGTTCTTC.

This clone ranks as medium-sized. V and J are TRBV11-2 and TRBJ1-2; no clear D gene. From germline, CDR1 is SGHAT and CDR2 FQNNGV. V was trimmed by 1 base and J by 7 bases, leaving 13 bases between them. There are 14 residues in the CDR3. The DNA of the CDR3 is TGTGCCAGCAGCTTAGGAGAGACGGGTCTTGGCTACACCTTC. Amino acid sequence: CASSLGETGLGYTF.

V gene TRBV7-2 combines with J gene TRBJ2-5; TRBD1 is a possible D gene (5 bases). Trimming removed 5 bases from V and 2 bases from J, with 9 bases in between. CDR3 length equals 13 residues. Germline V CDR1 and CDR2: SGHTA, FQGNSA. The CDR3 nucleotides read TGTGCCAGCAGCCCCGACAGACAAGAGACCCAGTACTTC. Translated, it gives CASSPDRQETQYF.

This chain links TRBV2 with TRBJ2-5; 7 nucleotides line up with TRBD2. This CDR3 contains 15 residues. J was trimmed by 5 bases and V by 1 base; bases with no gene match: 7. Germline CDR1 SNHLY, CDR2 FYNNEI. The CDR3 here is CASSEGGGGGETQYF. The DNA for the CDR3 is TGTGCCAGCAGTGAAGGCGGGGGAGGAGGGGAGACCCAGTACTTC.

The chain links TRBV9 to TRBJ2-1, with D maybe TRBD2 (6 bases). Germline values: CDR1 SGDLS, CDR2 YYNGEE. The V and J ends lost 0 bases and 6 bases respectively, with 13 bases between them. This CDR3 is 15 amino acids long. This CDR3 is CASSVVTSSPNEQFF. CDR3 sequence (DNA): TGTGCCAGCAGCGTAGTTACTAGCTCGCCCAATGAGCAGTTCTTC.

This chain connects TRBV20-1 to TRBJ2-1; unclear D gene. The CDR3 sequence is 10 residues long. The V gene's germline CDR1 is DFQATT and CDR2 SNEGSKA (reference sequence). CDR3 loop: CSPSDNEQFF. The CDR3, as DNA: TGCAGCCCGTCGGACAATGAGCAGTTCTTC.

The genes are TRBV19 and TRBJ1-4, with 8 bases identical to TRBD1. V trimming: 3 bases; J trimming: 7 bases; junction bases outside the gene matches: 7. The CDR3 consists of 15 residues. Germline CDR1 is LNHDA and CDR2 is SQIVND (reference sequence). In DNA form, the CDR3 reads TGTGCCAGTAGTATCTCAAGGACAGGGTCTGAAAAACTGTTTTTT. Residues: CASSISRTGSEKLFF.